Shown below are 11 T cell receptor beta chains from a single sample sequenced in a study of human T cells and chemical hapten exposure. One entry per CDR3 protein, called by TCRdb with MiXCR from the RACE reads. The sample includes 84,000 or so distinct CDR3 sequences, under 12% of them seen just once. The time point denotes: patch test 1, 2 weeks after DPC sensitization. Treatment meaning: therapeutic diphenylcyclopropenone sensitization with weekly scalp DPC. The source material was whole blood, sampled in connection with sensitization to the hapten diphenylcyclopropenone (DPC). Receptor source: a man between 35 and 55 years old with alopecia areata. Some clones in this sample may be carry-over from other donors' samples.

V and J are TRBV2 and TRBJ1-6; perhaps TRBD1 as D (5 bases). The V end lost 6 bases, the J end lost 10 bases, and 19 bases lay between the germline ends. The V gene's germline CDR1 is SNHLY and CDR2 FYNNEI. This CDR3 spans 15 amino acids. The CDR3 DNA is TGTGCCAGCAGGCCTAGGGGCGATACAGGATCACCCCTCCACTTT. Protein product: CASRPRGDTGSPLHF.

This clonotype has just a few counts. The chain combines TRBV25-1 with TRBJ2-7, with a weak D call TRBD2 (5 bases). The CDR3 runs 14 residues. CDR1 and CDR2 (germline): MGHDK, SYGVNS. The germline V and J ends were trimmed by 2 bases and 1 base, with 9 bases remaining between them. Written as DNA, the CDR3 is TGTGCCAGCAGTGAAGCGGGTCGTTCCTACGAGCAGTACTTC. Translated, it gives CASSEAGRSYEQYF.

The chain is built from TRBV4-2 and TRBJ2-1; 9 bases are shared with TRBD2. Germline V gene data show CDR1 as LGHNA and CDR2 as YNFKEQ. V was clipped by 0 bases and J by 7 bases; unmatched bases: 7. The length of the CDR3 is 16 residues. The CDR3 sequence: CASSQDDSGRGNEQFF. For the CDR3, the DNA is TGTGCCAGCAGCCAAGATGATAGCGGGAGAGGTAATGAGCAGTTCTTC.

In this sample, this clonotype turned up a few times. The chain couples TRBV7-3 to TRBJ2-1; D is unclear. CDR3 length: 13 residues. Per germline, CDR1 SGHTA and CDR2 FQGTGA. Trimming cost V 1 base and J 7 bases, with 8 bases left between them. The CDR3 loop reads CASSLSPGNEQFF. DNA of the CDR3: TGTGCCAGCAGCTTAAGCCCTGGGAATGAGCAGTTCTTC.

This clonotype was picked up a small number of times. V usage is TRBV30 and J usage is TRBJ2-1; 8 positions agree with TRBD2. CDR3 length: 14 residues. The junction had 5 bases not matched to a gene; V was cut back by 3 bases and J by 4 bases. Germline V gene data show CDR1 as GTSNPN and CDR2 as SVGIG (reference sequence). The CDR3 loop reads CAWRRTSTYNEQFF. In DNA, the CDR3 is TGTGCCTGGAGACGGACTAGCACTTACAATGAGCAGTTCTTC.

This clonotype showed up just a few times. The rearrangement joins TRBV6-2 or TRBV6-3 to TRBJ2-7; no reliable D call. V was pared by 6 bases and J by 7 bases, with 19 bases between. CDR3 length: 14 amino acids. CDR1 and CDR2 (germline): MNHEY, SVGEGT. The CDR3 sequence: CASRADGQREEQYV. The CDR3 region has the DNA TGTGCCAGCAGGGCGGACGGTCAAAGAGAGGAGCAGTACGTC.

The chain links TRBV7-2 to TRBJ2-1; 7 positions agree with TRBD1. CDR1 SGHTA and CDR2 FQGNSA come from the germline V gene. The CDR3 length is 15 residues. V trimming: 0 bases; J trimming: 6 bases; junction bases outside the gene matches: 5. The CDR3 coding sequence is TGTGCCAGCAGCTTAGCTAGGGGGCGGGCCAATGAGCAGTTCTTC. Residues: CASSLARGRANEQFF.

This clonotype has a count of ten or more. The gene calls are TRBV29-1 and TRBJ2-7; no clear D gene. With 5 bases removed from V and 12 bases from J, the gap between germline ends came to 8 bases. Germline lookup yields CDR1 SQVTM and CDR2 ANQGSEA. CDR3 length: 8 amino acids. The CDR3: CSVIGPYF. DNA of the CDR3: TGCAGCGTTATCGGACCGTACTTC.

In this sample, this clonotype turned up many times. This rearrangement joins TRBV13 to TRBJ1-3; possibly TRBD1 for D (5 bases). With 3 bases removed from V and 1 base from J, the gap between germline ends came to 13 bases. This CDR3 contains 16 residues. Germline values: CDR1 PRHDT, CDR2 FYEKMQ (reference sequence). CDR3 residues: CASSFGGTWSGNTIYF. The CDR3 DNA is TGTGCCAGCAGCTTTGGGGGAACGTGGTCTGGAAACACCATATATTTT.

This clonotype was observed a few times. The rearrangement joins TRBV29-1 to TRBJ2-5; a possible D gene is TRBD2 (7 bases). Looked up from germline, CDR1 is SQVTM and CDR2 is ANQGSEA. Trimming cost V 4 bases and J 2 bases, with 11 bases left between them. The CDR3 is 13 amino acids. The CDR3 nucleotides read TGCAGCGTTGTTGGGGGGGCTCAAGAGACCCAGTACTTC. Translated, it gives CSVVGGAQETQYF.

In this sample, this clonotype turned up a few times. The CDR3 coding sequence is TGTGCCATCACCATGGACAGGGTCAATTCACCCCTCCACTTT. Its protein is CAITMDRVNSPLHF. This chain uses TRBV10-3 with TRBJ1-6, with 8 bases fitting TRBD1. The CDR3 has 14 amino acids. V lost 7 bases to trimming and J lost 7 bases; unmatched junction nucleotides: 6. CDR1 ENHRY and CDR2 SYGVKD come from the germline V gene.